One sample yielded the 32 T cell receptor beta chains listed below, sequenced in a study of shared clonotypes between healthy human individuals. Produced via immunoSEQ multiplex PCR; TCRdb's table is partial and in-frame only. The sample holds roughly 2.2 million clones; around 90% are singletons and the top ten take about 0.41%. Sequencing used naive CD4+ T cells from PBMCs. Specified subset: CD45RA+ positively selected. Receptor source: a man aged 18 to 35 in good health. Some clones in this sample may be carry-over from other donors' samples.

This clone was seen just once. V usage is TRBV27 and J usage is TRBJ1-2; 7 bases map to TRBD1. CDR3 length: 14 amino acids. Looked up from germline, CDR1 is MNHEY and CDR2 is SMNVEV (reference sequence). V was pared by 5 bases and J by 8 bases, with 11 bases of the junction left unmatched. The CDR3 DNA sequence: TGTGCCAGCAGTCGGGACAGCCTAGGAGGGGGCTACACCTTC. Its translation: CASSRDSLGGGYTF.

The chain uses TRBV25-1 and TRBJ2-1, with TRBD1 identical over 8 bases. The germline V gene encodes CDR1 MGHDK and CDR2 SYGVNS. The CDR3 is made up of 15 amino acids. Trimming removed 0 bases from V and 6 bases from J; junction bases left unmatched: 4. The CDR3 DNA reads as TGTGCCAGCAGTGAATACCCCGACAGGGGCAATGAGCAGTTCTTC. Protein product: CASSEYPDRGNEQFF.

This clone is a singleton in its sample. The chain joins TRBV4-3 to TRBJ2-7; TRBD2 matches 7 bases. The ends lost 3 bases at V and 0 bases at J; junction bases unmatched: 14. This CDR3 region has 18 residues. Germline V gives CDR1 LGHNA, CDR2 YSLEER. In DNA, the CDR3 is TGCGCCAGCAGCCATATACCTTTCGCTAGCGGTTTCTCCTACGAGCAGTACTTC. Its translation is CASSHIPFASGFSYEQYF.

Only one count was recorded for this clone. V is TRBV2 and J is TRBJ2-7, with a possible D match to TRBD2 (6 bases). The CDR3 totals 14 residues. Germline V gene data show CDR1 as SNHLY and CDR2 as FYNNEI. The ends were cut back, 5 bases at V and 2 bases at J, with 13 bases in the middle. CDR3 nucleotides: TGTGCCAGCAGTCCGGGACTTACCGCCTACGAGCAGTACTTC. As protein: CASSPGLTAYEQYF.

A word on this clone: Other nucleotide sequences from this sample produce the same CDR3. The genes are TRBV19 and TRBJ1-3; D not resolved. Germline V gives CDR1 LNHDA, CDR2 SQIVND (reference sequence). This CDR3 region has 14 residues. V lost 5 bases and J 0 bases, leaving 8 bases between the germline ends. This CDR3 is CASSLTGSGNTIYF. In DNA, the CDR3 is TGTGCCAGTAGTTTAACGGGCTCTGGAAACACCATATATTTT.

This clone was picked up one time. The rearrangement joins TRBV2 to TRBJ2-5; D tentatively reads TRBD1 or TRBD2 (5 bases each). The CDR3 spans 15 residues. Germline V CDR1 and CDR2: SNHLY, FYNNEI. The ends were cut back, 5 bases at V and 2 bases at J, with 15 bases in the middle. CDR3 residues: CASSRDQPRQETQYF. CDR3 in DNA: TGTGCCAGCAGTAGGGACCAACCAAGGCAAGAGACCCAGTACTTC.

V gene TRBV19 combines with J gene TRBJ2-7; 8 bases map to TRBD1. Germline V gene data show CDR1 as LNHDA and CDR2 as SQIVND (reference sequence). V lost 0 bases, J lost 3 bases, and 4 bases stayed unmatched. The CDR3 extends over 15 amino acids. The CDR3: CASSIDQGTGYEQYF. The CDR3 DNA reads as TGTGCCAGTAGTATAGATCAGGGGACAGGCTACGAGCAGTACTTC.

The gene calls are TRBV6-4 and TRBJ2-3; tentatively, D is TRBD1 (8 bases). The V gene's germline CDR1 is MRHNA and CDR2 SNTAGT. This CDR3 has 15 amino acids. Deletions cut 8 bases from V and 2 bases from J, with 17 bases between. Here the CDR3 DNA reads TGTGCCAGCCGAATAACAGGGGGGGACACAGATACGCAGTATTTT. Residues: CASRITGGDTDTQYF.

The chain employs TRBV5-1 and TRBJ1-2; possibly TRBD1 for D (5 bases). There are 15 residues in the CDR3. The V gene's germline CDR1 is SGHRS and CDR2 YFSETQ. Between the trimmed V and J ends, which lost 4 bases and 4 bases, there was a span of 17 bases. The CDR3 nucleotides are TGCGCCAGCAGCCCTGGTGGGGGATTGGCCTATGGCTACACCTTC. Translated: CASSPGGGLAYGYTF.

The rearrangement links TRBV9 to TRBJ2-1, with D perhaps TRBD1 (5 bases). This CDR3 has 13 amino acids. Trimming took off 3 bases at V and 4 bases at J, with 8 bases between the two ends. Looked up from germline, CDR1 is SGDLS and CDR2 is YYNGEE. The chain's CDR3 is CASSGYRYNEQFF. The CDR3 DNA sequence: TGTGCCAGCAGCGGGTACAGGTACAATGAGCAGTTCTTC. Full variable domain (rest looked up from reference TRBV9 and TRBJ2-1): DSGVTQTPKHLITATGQRVTLRCSPRSGDLSVYWYQQSLDQGLQFLIQYYNGEERAKGNILERFSAQQFPDLHSELNLSSLELGDSALYFCASSGYRYNEQFFGPGTRLTVL.

The gene calls are TRBV19 and TRBJ2-5; 9 nucleotides align to TRBD1. The V gene's germline CDR1 is LNHDA and CDR2 SQIVND (reference sequence). This CDR3 contains 14 residues. Trimming at V came to 7 bases and at J to 4 bases, leaving 7 bases not matched to a gene. The CDR3 is CASKRQGVPETQYF. Written as DNA, the CDR3 is TGTGCCAGTAAGAGACAGGGGGTTCCAGAGACCCAGTACTTC.

The chain links TRBV18 to TRBJ2-4; TRBD2 matches at 8 bases. The CDR3 is 15 amino acids. Germline CDR1 reads KGHSH; CDR2 reads LQKENI. V gave up 3 bases and J gave up 11 bases; unmatched junction bases: 12. The CDR3 DNA sequence: TGTGCCAGCTCACCGGGACTAGAGACGGGGGTCGTTCAGTACTTC. This encodes CASSPGLETGVVQYF.

The V gene is TRBV30, the J gene TRBJ2-7; unclear D gene. Trimming cost V 4 bases and J 2 bases, with 12 bases left between them. The V gene's germline CDR1 is GTSNPN and CDR2 SVGIG (reference sequence). The length of the CDR3 is 13 residues. The CDR3 nucleotides are TGTGCCTGGAACGAGAACGGTCCCTACGAGCAGTACTTC. Translating it yields CAWNENGPYEQYF.

The DNA of the CDR3 is TGTGCCAGCAGCTTAGTAGCGGGGAGCGTGGTAGAGACCCAGTACTTC. Its translation: CASSLVAGSVVETQYF. The rearrangement links TRBV7-9 to TRBJ2-5, with 8 positions matching TRBD2. V lost 1 base and J lost 4; bases outside the gene matches: 8. This CDR3 comprises 16 residues. Germline V gene lookup returns CDR1 SEHNR and CDR2 FQNEAQ (reference sequence).

J is TRBJ2-3 and V is TRBV7-9, with unresolved D. CDR3 size: 14 residues. Germline V lookup: CDR1 SEHNR, CDR2 FQNEAQ (reference sequence). V shed 2 bases and J shed 3 bases, with 9 bases lying between them. CDR3 sequence: CASSLSGRTDTQYF. The CDR3 region has the DNA TGTGCCAGCAGCTTAAGTGGAAGAACAGATACGCAGTATTTT. Full variable domain (rest looked up from reference TRBV7-9 and TRBJ2-3): DTGVSQNPRHKITKRGQNVTFRCDPISEHNRLYWYRQTLGQGPEFLTYFQNEAQLEKSRLLSDRFSAERPKGSFSTLEIQRTEQGDSAMYLCASSLSGRTDTQYFGPGTRLTVL.

The chain employs TRBV4-2 and TRBJ2-1; 7 positions match TRBD2. The CDR3 loop spans 17 amino acids. CDR1 is LGHNA and CDR2 is YNFKEQ in the germline V gene. V was clipped by 5 bases and J by 3 bases; unmatched bases: 13. The CDR3: CASSSQDPTGGYNEQFF. As DNA, the CDR3 is TGTGCCAGCAGCTCACAAGATCCGACGGGGGGCTACAATGAGCAGTTCTTC.

V is TRBV9 and J is TRBJ2-3, with unresolved D. V lost 0 bases, J lost 6 bases, and 8 bases lay in between. From germline, CDR1 is SGDLS and CDR2 YYNGEE. The CDR3 covers 13 residues. CDR3 sequence: CASSVAPLDTQYF. The DNA of the CDR3 is TGTGCCAGCAGCGTAGCCCCCCTCGATACGCAGTATTTT.

The V and J genes are TRBV5-1 and TRBJ2-6, with 7 bases that match TRBD1. CDR1 SGHRS and CDR2 YFSETQ come from the germline V gene. The CDR3 has 15 residues. V lost 4 bases, J lost 1 base, and 2 bases stayed unmatched. CDR3 in DNA: TGCGCCAGCAGCAGGGACAGATCTGGGGCCAACGTCCTGACTTTC. Amino acids: CASSRDRSGANVLTF.

This chain connects TRBV28 to TRBJ1-5; 7 nucleotides align to TRBD1. The junction had 8 bases not matched to a gene; V was cut back by 8 bases and J by 4 bases. Germline V gives CDR1 MDHEN, CDR2 SYDVKM. CDR3 length equals 14 residues. CDR3 bases: TGTGCCAGCGTATACAGGGGATGGAATCAGCCCCAGCATTTT. This codes for CASVYRGWNQPQHF. Full variable domain (remainder filled in from reference TRBV28 and TRBJ1-5): DVKVTQSSRYLVKRTGEKVFLECVQDMDHENMFWYRQDPGLGLRLIYFSYDVKMKEKGDIPEGYSVSREKKERFSLILESASTNQTSMYLCASVYRGWNQPQHFGDGTRLSIL.

CDR3 sequence (DNA): TGTGCCAACTCGGGACTAGCGGGAAACACAGATACGCAGTATTTT. Residues: CANSGLAGNTDTQYF. The V call is TRBV6-1, the J call TRBJ2-3; 13 bases match TRBD2. Germline V gene data show CDR1 as MNHNS and CDR2 as SASEGT. Losses at the gene ends were 10 bases for V and 2 bases for J; bases not matched to a gene: 6. The CDR3 contains 15 residues.

This sequence joins TRBV5-4 and TRBJ2-7, with 11 bases aligning to TRBD1. V gave up 2 bases and J gave up 2 bases; unmatched junction bases: 3. The CDR3 contains 15 residues. Germline CDR1 SGHNT, CDR2 YYREEE (reference sequence). The CDR3 coding sequence is TGTGCCAGCAGCTTCGGACAGGGGGCGGCCTACGAGCAGTACTTC. This translates into CASSFGQGAAYEQYF.

The rearrangement uses TRBV7-9 and TRBJ2-1, with D perhaps matching TRBD2 (6 bases). Trimming removed 8 bases at V and 8 bases at J, with 22 bases between. The V gene's germline CDR1 is SEHNR and CDR2 FQNEAQ (reference sequence). The CDR3 spans 15 residues. CDR3 protein: CASARGGGPLDEQFF. CDR3 nucleotides: TGTGCCAGCGCCCGGGGAGGAGGGCCCCTAGATGAGCAGTTCTTC.

V usage is TRBV5-6 and J usage is TRBJ1-4; 9 bases align to TRBD1. V lost 0 bases to trimming and J lost 8 bases; unmatched junction nucleotides: 14. The CDR3 runs 18 residues. Germline V lookup: CDR1 SGHDT, CDR2 YYEEEE. The CDR3 DNA sequence: TGTGCCAGCAGCTTGGTGGGGGAATCGGACAGGGGAAAAGAAAAACTGTTTTTT. It is translated as CASSLVGESDRGKEKLFF.

This clone was counted between two and nine times. The chain recombines TRBV28 with TRBJ1-1; no firm D call. The CDR3 runs 14 residues. V shed 7 bases and J shed 0 bases, with 12 bases lying between them. Per the germline V gene, CDR1 is MDHEN and CDR2 is SYDVKM. The CDR3 protein is CASNTPRMNTEAFF. The CDR3 coding sequence is TGTGCCAGCAATACGCCCAGGATGAACACTGAAGCTTTCTTT.

The V gene is TRBV27, the J gene TRBJ2-3; TRBD2 aligns across 7 bases. This CDR3 is 16 amino acids long. Trimming cost V 2 bases and J 2 bases; bases outside gene matches: 7. CDR1 and CDR2 (germline): MNHEY, SMNVEV (reference sequence). CDR3 sequence: CASSLTWDYSTDTQYF. The CDR3 DNA reads TGTGCCAGCAGTTTAACCTGGGACTATTCCACAGATACGCAGTATTTT.

The gene calls are TRBV5-6 and TRBJ2-2, with D maybe TRBD2 (6 bases). Trimming took off 0 bases at V and 6 bases at J, with 12 bases between the two ends. Germline-derived CDR1 and CDR2 are SGHDT and YYEEEE. The CDR3 has 15 residues. CDR3 DNA: TGTGCCAGCAGCTTGGAGCGGGCGAGGGCCGGGGAGCTGTTTTTT. This sequence encodes CASSLERARAGELFF.

The V gene is TRBV7-2, the J gene TRBJ2-2; the D gene is possibly TRBD1 (6 bases). This CDR3 spans 14 amino acids. V shed 5 bases and J shed 6 bases, with 13 bases lying between them. Germline V gene sequence: CDR1 SGHTA, CDR2 FQGNSA. The CDR3 DNA is TGTGCCAGCAGCCTAGATGCAGGGGCCGGGGAGCTGTTTTTT. Translating it yields CASSLDAGAGELFF.

This clone has a handful of counts. The rearrangement links TRBV30 to TRBJ1-4, with a tentative D call TRBD1 (5 bases). This CDR3 is 13 amino acids long. Trimming stripped 1 base from V and 8 bases from J, with 11 bases between. CDR1 and CDR2 (germline): GTSNPN, SVGIG (reference sequence). The CDR3 bases are TGTGCCTGGAGTGGCGGGGCGTGGGAAAAACTGTTTTTT. It codes for CAWSGGAWEKLFF.

V usage is TRBV23-1 and J usage is TRBJ2-7; unclear D gene. TRBV23-1 is an ORF, and what it does is uncertain. There are 12 residues in the CDR3. V was clipped by 0 bases and J by 3 bases, with 3 bases between them. The chain's CDR3 is CASSQSRYEQYF. For the CDR3, the DNA is TGCGCCAGCAGTCAATCACGCTACGAGCAGTACTTC.

This clone was observed a single time. This specimen includes other DNA sequences encoding the same CDR3. The chain links TRBV7-9 to TRBJ1-1; D uncertain. Trimming removed 1 base from V and 1 base from J, with 10 bases in between. Per the germline V gene, CDR1 is SEHNR and CDR2 is FQNEAQ (reference sequence). CDR3 size: 15 residues. Here the CDR3 reads CASSLGVGGNTEAFF. In nucleotides, the CDR3 is TGTGCCAGCAGCTTAGGGGTTGGAGGGAACACTGAAGCTTTCTTT. The variable domain in full, completed from reference TRBV7-9 and TRBJ1-1, reads DTGVSQNPRHKITKRGQNVTFRCDPISEHNRLYWYRQTLGQGPEFLTYFQNEAQLEKSRLLSDRFSAERPKGSFSTLEIQRTEQGDSAMYLCASSLGVGGNTEAFFGQGTRLTVV.

V usage is TRBV5-1 and J usage is TRBJ2-2; the D gene is possibly TRBD2 (6 bases). The CDR3 extends over 15 amino acids. V lost 9 bases and J 6 bases, leaving 21 bases between the germline ends. Germline V gene sequence: CDR1 SGHRS, CDR2 YFSETQ. The CDR3 coding sequence is TGCGCCACCCAGGAGAGAACAGGAGGGGCCGGGGAGCTGTTTTTT. Amino acid sequence: CATQERTGGAGELFF. The variable domain in full, completed from reference TRBV5-1 and TRBJ2-2, reads KAGVTQTPRYLIKTRGQQVTLSCSPISGHRSVSWYQQTPGQGLQFLFEYFSETQRNKGNFPGRFSGRQFSNSRSEMNVSTLELGDSALYLCATQERTGGAGELFFGEGSRLTVL.

On this clone: The sample carries other DNA sequences with the same CDR3. The CDR3 region has the DNA TGTGCCAGCAGTCTGACTGGGAACACTGAAGCTTTCTTT. Translation: CASSLTGNTEAFF. V usage is TRBV2 and J usage is TRBJ1-1, with D uncertain. Trimming took off 5 bases at V and 1 base at J, with 8 bases between the two ends. The CDR3 has 13 amino acids. The germline gives CDR1 SNHLY, CDR2 FYNNEI. Full variable domain (rest looked up from reference TRBV2 and TRBJ1-1): EPEVTQTPSHQVTQMGQEVILRCVPISNHLYFYWYRQILGQKVEFLVSFYNNEISEKSEIFDDQFSVERPDGSNFTLKIRSTKLEDSAMYFCASSLTGNTEAFFGQGTRLTVV.